A single sample is the source of the 27 T cell receptor beta chains below, sequenced in a study of blood T cell repertoires in COVID-19. Clones were sequenced by immunoSEQ multiplex PCR, and TCRdb holds only the in-frame ones, with some missing. The table includes a few hundred thousand clones, roughly 86% detected once. Sequenced sample: peripheral blood. All receptors derive from a middle-aged man who had recovered from COVID-19.

V usage is TRBV6-6 and J usage is TRBJ2-3; the D is unclear. Deletions cut 5 bases from V and 2 bases from J, with 17 bases between. Germline V gives CDR1 MNHNY, CDR2 SVGAGI (reference sequence). The CDR3 loop spans 16 amino acids. The CDR3 spells CASSPTRQTYTDTQYF. The CDR3 DNA follows: TGTGCCAGCAGTCCGACGAGGCAGACCTACACAGATACGCAGTATTTT.

The chain recombines TRBV7-8 with TRBJ2-1, with a possible D match to TRBD1 (7 bases). The ends were cut back, 5 bases at V and 3 bases at J, with 17 bases in the middle. Looked up from germline, CDR1 is SGHVS and CDR2 is FQNEAQ. This CDR3 has 16 residues. Here the CDR3 reads CASSPRDSLNYNEQFF. The CDR3 DNA follows: TGTGCCAGCAGCCCGCGGGACAGCCTGAACTACAATGAGCAGTTCTTC.

The chain employs TRBV4-1 and TRBJ2-7; 12 nucleotides line up with TRBD2. J lost 4 bases, V lost 1 base, and 14 bases had no gene match. Germline V lookup: CDR1 MGHRA, CDR2 YSYEKL. There are 19 residues in the CDR3. The CDR3 nucleotides are TGCGCCAGCAGCCAAGGTACTTCTAGCGGGGGGGCTATTCGGTACGAGCAGTACTTC. Its translation: CASSQGTSSGGAIRYEQYF.

This rearrangement joins TRBV6-2 or TRBV6-3 to TRBJ1-1, with TRBD1 matching over 8 bases. The germline V gene encodes CDR1 MNHEY and CDR2 SVGEGT. The CDR3 consists of 14 residues. V lost 5 bases and J lost 7; bases outside the gene matches: 9. CDR3 sequence: CASSAPTGEGEAFF. The CDR3 DNA follows: TGTGCCAGCAGTGCCCCGACAGGGGAAGGTGAAGCTTTCTTT.

The chain has TRBV19 and TRBJ1-2, with a tentative D call TRBD1 (5 bases). This CDR3 is 11 amino acids long. Trimming took off 6 bases at V and 7 bases at J, with 9 bases between the two ends. Germline V CDR1 and CDR2: LNHDA, SQIVND (reference sequence). The CDR3 loop reads CASSHRLGYTF. The CDR3 DNA is TGTGCCAGTAGCCACAGGCTTGGCTACACCTTC.

This clone has only one observation. V is TRBV6-6 and J is TRBJ2-2, with TRBD2 identical over 14 bases. This CDR3 comprises 16 residues. Germline trimming cut 8 bases from V and 5 bases from J; bases unmatched to any gene: 7. From germline, CDR1 is MNHNY and CDR2 SVGAGI (reference sequence). DNA for the CDR3: TGTGCCAGCCGGACTAGCGGGGGGCGGAAGACCGGGGAGCTGTTTTTT. Translating it yields CASRTSGGRKTGELFF.

The chain couples TRBV29-1 to TRBJ1-6; TRBD1 matches 8 bases. Looked up from germline, CDR1 is SQVTM and CDR2 is ANQGSEA. The CDR3 runs to 17 residues. V lost 6 bases and J lost 9; bases outside the gene matches: 19. The CDR3 DNA is TGCAGCGTAGACCCTGGACAGGGAGTCATATATTGTTCACCCCTCCACTTT. Translation: CSVDPGQGVIYCSPLHF.

The CDR3 loop is CAISLSGQGRTEAFF. CDR3 nucleotide sequence: TGTGCCATCTCGCTGTCGGGACAGGGTCGCACTGAAGCTTTCTTT. The chain is built from TRBV10-3 and TRBJ1-1; 9 bases are shared with TRBD1. The germline V gene has CDR1 ENHRY and CDR2 SYGVKD. The CDR3 covers 15 residues. After removal of 8 bases from V and 4 bases from J, the junction contained 11 bases not matched to a gene.

The J gene is TRBJ2-3, the V gene TRBV4-3; the D is unclear. The V gene's germline CDR1 is LGHNA and CDR2 YSLEER. The CDR3 loop spans 15 amino acids. Trimming cost V 0 bases and J 4 bases, with 11 bases left between them. This CDR3 is CASSQDAYSADTQYF. In DNA, the CDR3 is TGCGCCAGCAGCCAAGATGCCTACTCGGCAGATACGCAGTATTTT.

This chain joins TRBV7-2 and TRBJ2-1, with 7 bases lining up with TRBD2. Germline trimming cut 6 bases from V and 0 bases from J; bases unmatched to any gene: 8. The length of the CDR3 is 16 residues. Germline V gene sequence: CDR1 SGHTA, CDR2 FQGNSA. CDR3 bases: TGTGCCAGCAGATCCACCGGGACTAACTCCTACAATGAGCAGTTCTTC. Residues: CASRSTGTNSYNEQFF. The variable domain in full, with the rest retrieved from reference TRBV7-2 and TRBJ2-1, is GAGVSQSPSNKVTEKGKDVELRCDPISGHTALYWYRQSLGQGLEFLIYFQGNSAPDKSGLPSDRFSAERTGGSVSTLTIQRTQQEDSAVYLCASRSTGTNSYNEQFFGPGTRLTVL.

The chain links TRBV18 to TRBJ1-5; D unresolved. V was trimmed by 2 bases and J by 6 bases, leaving 8 bases between them. The CDR3 sequence is 13 residues long. Germline CDR1 and CDR2: KGHSH and LQKENI. For the CDR3, the DNA is TGTGCCAGCTCACCAGAGGGCTTTCAGCCCCAGCATTTT. Protein product: CASSPEGFQPQHF.

V usage is TRBV4-2 and J usage is TRBJ2-1, with TRBD2 matching over 12 bases. CDR3 length: 17 residues. Germline V gene sequence: CDR1 LGHNA, CDR2 YNFKEQ. Trimming removed 0 bases from V and 6 bases from J; junction bases left unmatched: 6. Here the CDR3 DNA reads TGTGCCAGCAGCCAAGATTTAGGACTAGCGGGATCCAATGAGCAGTTCTTC. This translates into CASSQDLGLAGSNEQFF.

The chain combines TRBV23-1 with TRBJ1-2; 7 nucleotides line up with TRBD1. TRBV23-1 is assigned to the ORF class and has an uncertain function. Trimming cost V 3 bases and J 7 bases; bases outside gene matches: 17. CDR3 length: 17 amino acids. CDR3 DNA: TGCGCCAGCAGTCAGCTATTACAGGGGCTCCTGAGGACTGGCTACACCTTC. It encodes CASSQLLQGLLRTGYTF.

The CDR3 bases are TGTGCCAGCAGCTTAGCGTGGGGACAGGTTACTGAAGCTTTCTTT. It yields the protein CASSLAWGQVTEAFF. J is TRBJ1-1 and V is TRBV7-8; 8 bases match TRBD1. This CDR3 spans 15 amino acids. V lost 0 bases to trimming and J lost 5 bases; unmatched junction nucleotides: 5. Germline CDR1 reads SGHVS; CDR2 reads FQNEAQ.

The J gene is TRBJ2-3, the V gene TRBV29-1; 9 nucleotides match TRBD2. Trimming at V came to 6 bases and at J to 2 bases, leaving 6 bases not matched to a gene. The CDR3 spans 14 residues. The germline gives CDR1 SQVTM, CDR2 ANQGSEA. This CDR3 is CSVSSGAYTDTQYF. The CDR3 region has the DNA TGCAGCGTCTCTAGCGGGGCCTACACAGATACGCAGTATTTT.

The rearrangement joins TRBV4-1 to TRBJ2-1, with 7 bases identical to TRBD2. This CDR3 spans 15 amino acids. J lost 3 bases, V lost 4 bases, and 6 bases had no gene match. Germline values: CDR1 MGHRA, CDR2 YSYEKL. The CDR3 here is CASSLGLGIYNEQFF. The CDR3 nucleotides read TGCGCCAGCAGCCTTGGACTAGGGATCTACAATGAGCAGTTCTTC.

The chain carries TRBV6-2 or TRBV6-3 and TRBJ2-7; 12 bases are shared with TRBD2. Germline CDR1 and CDR2: MNHEY and SVGEGT. The CDR3 covers 16 residues. V lost 2 bases to trimming and J lost 3 bases; unmatched junction nucleotides: 5. CDR3 DNA sequence: TGTGCCAGCAGTTACGGGACTAGCGGGTCTATCTACGAGCAGTACTTC. Protein sequence: CASSYGTSGSIYEQYF.

The J gene is TRBJ2-7, the V gene TRBV5-5; D is unresolved. This CDR3 contains 13 residues. V lost 4 bases and J lost 0, with 8 bases in between. Germline V gene sequence: CDR1 SGHKS, CDR2 YYEKEE (reference sequence). The CDR3 DNA is TGTGCCAGCAGCCTGACAAGCTCCTACGAGCAGTACTTC. It encodes CASSLTSSYEQYF.

The sample holds one count of this clone. V is TRBV19 and J is TRBJ1-1, with 7 bases that match TRBD1. The germline V gene encodes CDR1 LNHDA and CDR2 SQIVND (reference sequence). The CDR3 totals 14 residues. With V trimmed by 0 bases and J by 8 bases, 6 bases remained unmatched. The CDR3 spells CASSIEGWTGEAFF. Here the CDR3 DNA reads TGTGCCAGTAGTATAGAAGGCTGGACAGGCGAAGCTTTCTTT.

The chain couples TRBV29-1 to TRBJ2-3; 8 positions match TRBD1. Germline-derived CDR1 and CDR2 are SQVTM and ANQGSEA. V gave up 7 bases and J gave up 14 bases; unmatched junction bases: 11. This CDR3 has 11 residues. CDR3 bases: TGCAGCGCCAGACAGGGGATCGTGGGGTATTTT. It yields the protein CSARQGIVGYF.

This chain connects TRBV18 to TRBJ2-7; D possibly corresponds to TRBD2 (5 bases). The CDR3 length is 13 residues. Trimming took 1 base from V and 6 from J, leaving 10 bases between them. CDR1 KGHSH and CDR2 LQKENI come from the germline V gene. The CDR3 nucleotides read TGTGCCAGCTCACCACTAGTAGGAGGCGAGCAGTACTTC. Translating it yields CASSPLVGGEQYF.

This chain links TRBV7-2 with TRBJ1-2; TRBD1 matches 7 bases. The germline gives CDR1 SGHTA, CDR2 FQGNSA. The CDR3 contains 14 residues. V shed 1 base, J shed 8 bases, and the junction held 7 bases outside the gene matches. The CDR3 loop is CASSLDFGGGGYTF. DNA for the CDR3: TGTGCCAGCAGCTTAGATTTCGGAGGGGGCGGCTACACCTTC. Together with reference TRBV7-2 and TRBJ1-2, the CDR3 gives the full variable domain: GAGVSQSPSNKVTEKGKDVELRCDPISGHTALYWYRQSLGQGLEFLIYFQGNSAPDKSGLPSDRFSAERTGGSVSTLTIQRTQQEDSAVYLCASSLDFGGGGYTFGSGTRLTVV.

The V call is TRBV5-1, the J call TRBJ2-7, with 9 nucleotides matching TRBD1. Germline trimming cut 0 bases from V and 5 bases from J; bases unmatched to any gene: 9. Germline CDR1 and CDR2: SGHRS and YFSETQ. The CDR3 covers 16 residues. The DNA for the CDR3 is TGCGCCAGCAGCTTGGTACAGGGGGCGGGTAATAACGAGCAGTACTTC. Residues: CASSLVQGAGNNEQYF.

J is TRBJ2-7 and V is TRBV5-4, with 9 bases fitting TRBD2. Losses at the gene ends were 4 bases for V and 5 bases for J; bases not matched to a gene: 13. Looked up from germline, CDR1 is SGHNT and CDR2 is YYREEE (reference sequence). This CDR3 has 16 amino acids. The CDR3 bases are TGTGCCAGCAGCCTTCCCGGCGGGAGGGCCGGGAACGAGCAGTACTTC. Translating it yields CASSLPGGRAGNEQYF.

The chain couples TRBV3-1 (or the pseudogene TRBV3-2) to TRBJ2-3; possible D gene TRBD1, 5 bases. The CDR3 loop spans 14 amino acids. CDR1 is LGHDT, CDR2 YNNKEL, per germline (reference sequence). The V end lost 1 base, the J end lost 10 bases, and 15 bases lay between the germline ends. The DNA of the CDR3 is TGTGCCAGCAGCCAAGTAGCTTCAGGGTTTGCGCAGTATTTT. Translation: CASSQVASGFAQYF.

The chain recombines TRBV9 with TRBJ1-5; the D gene is possibly TRBD1 (6 bases). CDR3 length: 13 amino acids. Looked up from germline, CDR1 is SGDLS and CDR2 is YYNGEE. Deletions cut 2 bases from V and 6 bases from J, with 9 bases between. The CDR3 spells CASSVGAGQPQHF. The CDR3 DNA reads TGTGCCAGCAGCGTGGGGGCGGGTCAGCCCCAGCATTTT.

The gene calls are TRBV27 and TRBJ2-5, with 10 bases fitting TRBD2. Germline-derived CDR1 and CDR2 are MNHEY and SMNVEV (reference sequence). The ends lost 3 bases at V and 2 bases at J; junction bases unmatched: 6. The CDR3 is 16 amino acids. CDR3 in amino acids: CASSFSRLAGQETQYF. The CDR3 nucleotides read TGTGCCAGCAGTTTCTCCAGACTAGCGGGTCAAGAGACCCAGTACTTC.